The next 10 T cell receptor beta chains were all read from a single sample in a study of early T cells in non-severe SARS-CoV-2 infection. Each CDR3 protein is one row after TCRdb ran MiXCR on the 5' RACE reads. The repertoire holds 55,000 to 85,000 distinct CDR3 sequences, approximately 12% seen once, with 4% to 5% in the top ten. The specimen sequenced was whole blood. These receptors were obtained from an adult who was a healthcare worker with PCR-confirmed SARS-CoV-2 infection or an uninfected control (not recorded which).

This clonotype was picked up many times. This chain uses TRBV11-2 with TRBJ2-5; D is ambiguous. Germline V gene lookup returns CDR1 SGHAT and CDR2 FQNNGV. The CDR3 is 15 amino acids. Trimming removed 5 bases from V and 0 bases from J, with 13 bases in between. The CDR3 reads CASSPYPDYQETQYF. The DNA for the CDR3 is TGTGCCAGCAGCCCCTACCCTGACTACCAAGAGACCCAGTACTTC.

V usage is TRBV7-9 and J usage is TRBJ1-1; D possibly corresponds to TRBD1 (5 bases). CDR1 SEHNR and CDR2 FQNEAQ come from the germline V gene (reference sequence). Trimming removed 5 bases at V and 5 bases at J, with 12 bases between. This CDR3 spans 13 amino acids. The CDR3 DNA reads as TGTGCCAGCAGCCCTGCCTGGGGGACTGAAGCTTTCTTT. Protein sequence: CASSPAWGTEAFF.

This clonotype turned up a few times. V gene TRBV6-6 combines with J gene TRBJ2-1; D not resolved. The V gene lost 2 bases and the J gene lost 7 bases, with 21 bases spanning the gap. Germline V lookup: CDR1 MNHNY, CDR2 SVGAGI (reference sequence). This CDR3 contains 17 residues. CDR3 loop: CASSYPTSGLGLNEQFF. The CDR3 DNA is TGTGCCAGCAGTTACCCCACCTCCGGATTAGGGTTAAATGAGCAGTTCTTC.

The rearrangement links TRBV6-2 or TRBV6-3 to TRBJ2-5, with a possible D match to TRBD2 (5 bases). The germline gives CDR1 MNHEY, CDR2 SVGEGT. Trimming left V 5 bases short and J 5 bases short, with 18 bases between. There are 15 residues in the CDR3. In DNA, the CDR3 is TGTGCCAGCAGTGGCGCGAGGGTGCTCGAGGAGACCCAGTACTTC. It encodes CASSGARVLEETQYF.

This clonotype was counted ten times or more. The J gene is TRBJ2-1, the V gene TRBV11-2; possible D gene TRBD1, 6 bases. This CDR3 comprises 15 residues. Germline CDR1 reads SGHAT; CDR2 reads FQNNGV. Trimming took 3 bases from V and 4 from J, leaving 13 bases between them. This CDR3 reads CASSFGTPRYNEQFF. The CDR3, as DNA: TGTGCCAGCAGCTTTGGGACACCGAGATACAATGAGCAGTTCTTC. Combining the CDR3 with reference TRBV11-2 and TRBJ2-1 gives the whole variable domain EAGVAQSPRYKIIEKRQSVAFWCNPISGHATLYWYQQILGQGPKLLIQFQNNGVVDDSQLPKDRFSAERLKGVDSTLKIQPAKLEDSAVYLCASSFGTPRYNEQFFGPGTRLTVL.

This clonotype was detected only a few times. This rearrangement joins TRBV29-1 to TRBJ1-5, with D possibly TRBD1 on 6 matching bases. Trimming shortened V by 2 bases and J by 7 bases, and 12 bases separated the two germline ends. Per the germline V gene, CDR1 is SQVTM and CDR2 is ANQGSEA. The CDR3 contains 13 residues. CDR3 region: CSVELGGRQPQHF. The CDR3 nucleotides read TGCAGCGTTGAATTAGGGGGGCGGCAGCCCCAGCATTTT.

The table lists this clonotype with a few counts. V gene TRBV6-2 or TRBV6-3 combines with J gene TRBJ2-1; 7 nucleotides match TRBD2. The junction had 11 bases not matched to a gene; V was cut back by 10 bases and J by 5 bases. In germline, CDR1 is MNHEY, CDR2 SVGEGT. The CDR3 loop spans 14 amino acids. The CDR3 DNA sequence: TGTGCCATCGCCCTAACTAGCGTCCACAATGAGCAGTTCTTC. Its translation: CAIALTSVHNEQFF.

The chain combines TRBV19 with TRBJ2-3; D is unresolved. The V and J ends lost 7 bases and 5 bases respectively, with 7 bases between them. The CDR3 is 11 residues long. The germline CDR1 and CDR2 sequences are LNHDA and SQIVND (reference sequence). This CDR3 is CASTWGDTQYF. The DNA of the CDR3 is TGTGCCAGTACGTGGGGAGATACGCAGTATTTT.

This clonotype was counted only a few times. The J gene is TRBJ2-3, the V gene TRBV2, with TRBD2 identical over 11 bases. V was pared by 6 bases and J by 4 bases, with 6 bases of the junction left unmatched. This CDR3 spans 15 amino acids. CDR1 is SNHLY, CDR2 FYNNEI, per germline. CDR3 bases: TGTGCCAGCAGCGCCAGACTAGCGGGGTCAGATACGCAGTATTTT. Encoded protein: CASSARLAGSDTQYF.

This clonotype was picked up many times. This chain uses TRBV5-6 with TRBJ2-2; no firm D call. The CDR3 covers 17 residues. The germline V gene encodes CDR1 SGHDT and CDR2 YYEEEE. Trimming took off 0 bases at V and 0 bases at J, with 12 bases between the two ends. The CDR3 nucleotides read TGTGCCAGCAGCTTGGTGGAGACCATTACGAACACCGGGGAGCTGTTTTTT. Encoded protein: CASSLVETITNTGELFF.